This entry features one TCR beta chain sequence. V lost 3 bases and J 0 bases, leaving 14 bases between the germline ends. Germline CDR1 reads MDHEN; CDR2 reads SYDVKM. The CDR3 is 16 amino acids. The sample originates from a study of PD-L1 blockade in urothelial cancer. Study details: Atezolizumab therapy began for patients around 2014, dosed at 1,200 mg intravenously every 3 weeks. Among blood samples, the median T cell count was some 150,000. At 3 weeks (second dose) and 6 weeks after starting treatment, blood was analyzed.

Some clones are missing from TCRdb's copy, which holds only in-frame ones; the method was immunoSEQ multiplex PCR. Of 75,000 to 95,000 clones in the sample, approximately 90% were seen once. Time point described: peripheral blood 6 weeks after treatment start. This chain connects TRBV28 to TRBJ1-2; D may be TRBD1 (6 bases). The sequence came from a woman of 80 years or more with urothelial cancer. The material was PBMCs, obtained around atezolizumab (anti-PD-L1) treatment. The CDR3 DNA is TGTGCCAGCAGTTTTGGGGGGGCGGAACCTAACTATGGCTACACCTTC. Protein: CASSFGGAEPNYGYTF.